This T cell receptor beta chain derives from a study of blood T cell repertoires in COVID-19. Study-wide background: Spain, Italy and the United States supplied samples that represented acute and convalescent COVID-19. T cells, B-cell-depleted T cells, or PBMCs provided the cDNA or gDNA that served as material.

Some clones are missing from TCRdb's copy, which holds only in-frame ones; the method was immunoSEQ multiplex PCR. The table has 230,000 or so clones, roughly 80% seen once. Trimming took off 7 bases at V and 4 bases at J, with 11 bases between the two ends. Germline V CDR1 and CDR2: LGHDT, YNNKEL (reference sequence). The CDR3 is made up of 13 amino acids. The sample comprised peripheral blood. The TCR originated in a human donor in a cohort sampled during active COVID-19. The V call is TRBV3-1 (or the pseudogene TRBV3-2), the J call TRBJ2-1; no definite D call. The CDR3 nucleotides are TGTGCCAGCATAGTCGAGCTTTACAATGAGCAGTTCTTC. This gives the protein CASIVELYNEQFF.